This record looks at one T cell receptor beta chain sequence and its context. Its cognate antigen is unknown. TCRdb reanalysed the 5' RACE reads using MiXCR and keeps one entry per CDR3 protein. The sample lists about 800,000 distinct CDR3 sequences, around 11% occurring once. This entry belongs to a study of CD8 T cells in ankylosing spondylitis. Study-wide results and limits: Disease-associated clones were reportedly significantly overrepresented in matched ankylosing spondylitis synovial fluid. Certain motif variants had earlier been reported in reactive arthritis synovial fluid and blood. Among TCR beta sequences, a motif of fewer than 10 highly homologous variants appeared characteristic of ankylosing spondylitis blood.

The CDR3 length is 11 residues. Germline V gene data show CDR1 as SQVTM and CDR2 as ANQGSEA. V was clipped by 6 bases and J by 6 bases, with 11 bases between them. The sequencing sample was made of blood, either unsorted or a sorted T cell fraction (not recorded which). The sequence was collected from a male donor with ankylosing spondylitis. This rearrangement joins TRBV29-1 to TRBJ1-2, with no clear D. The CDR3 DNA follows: TGCAGCGTCTGGACGATCGATGGCTACACCTTC. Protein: CSVWTIDGYTF.